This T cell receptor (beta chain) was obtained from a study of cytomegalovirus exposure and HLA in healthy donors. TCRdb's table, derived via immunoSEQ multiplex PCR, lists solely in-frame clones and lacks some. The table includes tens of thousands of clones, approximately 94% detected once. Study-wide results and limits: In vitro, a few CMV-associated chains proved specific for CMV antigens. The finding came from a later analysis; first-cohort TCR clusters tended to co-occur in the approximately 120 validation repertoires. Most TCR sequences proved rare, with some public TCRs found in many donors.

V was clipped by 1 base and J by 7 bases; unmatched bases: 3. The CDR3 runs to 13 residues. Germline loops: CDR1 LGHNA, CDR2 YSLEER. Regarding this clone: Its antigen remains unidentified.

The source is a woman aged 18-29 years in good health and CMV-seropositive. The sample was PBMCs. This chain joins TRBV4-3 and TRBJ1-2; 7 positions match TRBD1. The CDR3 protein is CASSQGQGTGYTF. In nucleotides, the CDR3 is TGCGCCAGCAGCCAAGGACAGGGAACTGGCTACACCTTC.